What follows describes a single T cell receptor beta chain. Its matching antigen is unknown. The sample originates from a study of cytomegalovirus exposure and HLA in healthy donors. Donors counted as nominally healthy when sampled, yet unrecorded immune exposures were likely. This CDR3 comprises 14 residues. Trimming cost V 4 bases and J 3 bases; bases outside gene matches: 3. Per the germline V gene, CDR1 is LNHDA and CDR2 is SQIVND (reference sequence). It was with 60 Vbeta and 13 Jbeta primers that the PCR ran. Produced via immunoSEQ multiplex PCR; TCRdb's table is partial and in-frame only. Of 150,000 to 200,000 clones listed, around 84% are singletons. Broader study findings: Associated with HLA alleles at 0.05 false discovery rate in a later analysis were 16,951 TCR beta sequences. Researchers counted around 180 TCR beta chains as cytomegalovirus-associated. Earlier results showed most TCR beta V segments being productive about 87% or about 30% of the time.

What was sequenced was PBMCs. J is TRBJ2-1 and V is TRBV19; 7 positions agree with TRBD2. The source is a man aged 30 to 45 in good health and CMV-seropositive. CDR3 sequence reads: CASSRGGSYNEQFF. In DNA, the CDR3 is TGTGCCAGTAGTAGGGGGGGGAGCTACAATGAGCAGTTCTTC.